This is a list of T cell receptor beta chains from one sample in a study of shared clonotypes between healthy human individuals. Sequenced by immunoSEQ multiplex PCR; TCRdb stores in-frame clones only, minus some. The data show 950,000 to 1,300,000 clones, with under 80% seen just once and about 1.5% held by the top ten. Sequences were obtained from memory CD4+ T cells sorted from blood. The source of these receptors is a young man in good health. CDR3s include the opening cysteine and the closing phenylalanine or tryptophan. D genes are given only for firm matches. Size is stated for part of the rows, as once, few or many counts, or as a class when the clone is expanded.

d_call: NA
cdr3_length: 14
clone_size: few
v_call: TRBV9
j_call: TRBJ1-3
cdr3_nt: TGTGCCAGCAGCGTACGGGACACTGGAAACACCATATATTTT
cdr3_aa: CASSVRDTGNTIYF

d_call: TRBD1
cdr3_length: 16
clone_size: NA
v_call: TRBV7-3
j_call: TRBJ2-2
cdr3_nt: TGTGCCAGCAGCTCTGGGACAGGGATTAACACCGGGGAGCTGTTTTTT
cdr3_aa: CASSSGTGINTGELFF

d_call: NA
cdr3_length: 11
clone_size: once
v_call: TRBV6-5
j_call: TRBJ2-7
cdr3_nt: TGTGCCAGCAGTTACTCCGGGGAGCAGTACTTC
cdr3_aa: CASSYSGEQYF

d_call: NA
cdr3_length: 13
clone_size: few
v_call: TRBV25-1
j_call: TRBJ1-4
cdr3_nt: TGTGCCAGCAGTCGAGGGGGGTATGAAAAACTGTTTTTT
cdr3_aa: CASSRGGYEKLFF

d_call: NA
cdr3_length: 14
clone_size: few
v_call: TRBV12-1
j_call: TRBJ1-1
cdr3_nt: TGTGCCAGCAGCTTTTGGGCGGTGAACACTGAAGCTTTCTTT
cdr3_aa: CASSFWAVNTEAFF

d_call: NA
cdr3_length: 18
clone_size: NA
v_call: TRBV5-1
j_call: TRBJ1-6
cdr3_nt: TGCGCCAGCAGATATACGGGGCCGATGAGCTCCTATAATTCACCCCTCCACTTT
cdr3_aa: CASRYTGPMSSYNSPLHF

d_call: NA
cdr3_length: 13
clone_size: few
v_call: TRBV7-9
j_call: TRBJ1-6
cdr3_nt: TGTGCCAGCAGCGGGGCCAAAGTTTCACCCCTCCACTTT
cdr3_aa: CASSGAKVSPLHF

d_call: NA
cdr3_length: 13
clone_size: NA
v_call: TRBV5-1
j_call: TRBJ2-7
cdr3_nt: TGCGCCAGCAGCTGGGGAATCTCCTACGAGCAGTACTTC
cdr3_aa: CASSWGISYEQYF

d_call: NA
cdr3_length: 10
clone_size: NA
v_call: TRBV5-7
j_call: TRBJ1-2
cdr3_nt: TGTGCCAGCAGCTCGTGGGAAGTCGCCTTC
cdr3_aa: CASSSWEVAF

d_call: TRBD1
cdr3_length: 15
clone_size: NA
v_call: TRBV4-2
j_call: TRBJ1-6
cdr3_nt: TGTGCCAGCAGCCAAGAAGGACAGGGGAATTCACCCCTCCACTTT
cdr3_aa: CASSQEGQGNSPLHF

d_call: TRBD2
cdr3_length: 15
clone_size: NA
v_call: TRBV6-4
j_call: TRBJ2-1
cdr3_nt: TGTGCCAGCAGTCCCACCGGGACTAGCGGGACTGAGCAGTTCTTC
cdr3_aa: CASSPTGTSGTEQFF

d_call: NA
cdr3_length: 14
clone_size: NA
v_call: TRBV21-1
j_call: TRBJ1-2
cdr3_nt: TGTGCCAGCAGCAAAGAGCCGGGGGAAGATGGCTACACCTTC
cdr3_aa: CASSKEPGEDGYTF

d_call: TRBD1
cdr3_length: 13
clone_size: NA
v_call: TRBV28
j_call: TRBJ2-7
cdr3_nt: TGTGCCAGCAGGGGACAGGGAACCTACGAGCAGTACTTC
cdr3_aa: CASRGQGTYEQYF

d_call: TRBD1
cdr3_length: 13
clone_size: few
v_call: TRBV30
j_call: TRBJ1-5
cdr3_nt: TGTGCCTGGGGGGGGACAGGGAATCAGCCCCAGCATTTT
cdr3_aa: CAWGGTGNQPQHF

d_call: NA
cdr3_length: 15
clone_size: NA
v_call: TRBV9
j_call: TRBJ2-7
cdr3_nt: TGTGCCAGCAGCGTAGCGACCGGGCCCACCTACGAGCAGTACTTC
cdr3_aa: CASSVATGPTYEQYF

d_call: TRBD2
cdr3_length: 16
clone_size: many
v_call: TRBV28
j_call: TRBJ2-7
cdr3_nt: TGTGCCAGCAGTTTCACACTAGCGGGCCTCACCTACGAGCAGTACTTC
cdr3_aa: CASSFTLAGLTYEQYF

d_call: NA
cdr3_length: 15
clone_size: once
v_call: TRBV19
j_call: TRBJ2-6
cdr3_nt: TGTGCCAGTAGTTCAGGGGATTCTGGGGCCAACGTCCTGACTTTC
cdr3_aa: CASSSGDSGANVLTF

d_call: TRBD2
cdr3_length: 13
clone_size: once
v_call: TRBV7-2
j_call: TRBJ2-5
cdr3_nt: TGTGCCAGCAGCCTGGGACTAGCGAAGACCCAGTACTTC
cdr3_aa: CASSLGLAKTQYF

d_call: TRBD1
cdr3_length: 14
clone_size: NA
v_call: TRBV28
j_call: TRBJ2-1
cdr3_nt: TGTGCCAGCATGGGACAGGGGACCTACAATGAGCAGTTCTTC
cdr3_aa: CASMGQGTYNEQFF

d_call: TRBD1
cdr3_length: 15
clone_size: NA
v_call: TRBV5-1
j_call: TRBJ2-3
cdr3_nt: TGCGCCAGCAGCTTGGGACAGGGGATTGGAGATACGCAGTATTTT
cdr3_aa: CASSLGQGIGDTQYF

d_call: TRBD1
cdr3_length: 15
clone_size: NA
v_call: TRBV15
j_call: TRBJ2-2
cdr3_nt: TGTGCCACCAGCCTGACAGGGGCGAACACCGGGGAGCTGTTTTTT
cdr3_aa: CATSLTGANTGELFF

d_call: NA
cdr3_length: 17
clone_size: once
v_call: TRBV30
j_call: TRBJ2-2
cdr3_nt: TGTGCCTGGAGTGTACCTCGGGCCAGGTTGGTGGGCGGGGAGCTGTTTTTT
cdr3_aa: CAWSVPRARLVGGELFF